The rows below give T cell receptor beta chains drawn from one sample of a study of T cell responses to AZD1222 COVID-19 vaccine. Generated by immunoSEQ multiplex PCR, the TCRdb table keeps only in-frame clones and is missing some. The table records about 59,000 clones, roughly 84% of them present only once. The sequences come from peripheral blood, collected on day 0 of AZD1222 vaccination. Every receptor here comes from an adult in good health. Each CDR3 is given with its conserved first and last residue. Each record gives: CDR3 protein, CDR3 DNA, clone size, D gene, J gene, V gene. D genes are given only for firm matches. Expanded clones get a size class; other rows say once, few or many, or leave the size out.

CASSLGSGTSQIRSILARPYF	.	few	.	TRBJ2-3	TRBV5-1
CASSLSGGGRGKNIQYF	TGTGCCAGCAGTTTATCAGGGGGCGGGAGAGGAAAAAACATTCAGTACTTC	.	.	TRBJ2-4	TRBV27
CASSYRAPGVGQPQHF	TGTGCCAGCAGTTATCGAGCGCCAGGGGTGGGTCAGCCCCAGCATTTT	once	.	TRBJ1-5	TRBV6-2/TRBV6-3
CASRWNWGEGELFF	TGTGCCAGCAGGTGGAATTGGGGGGAGGGTGAACTGTTTTTT	.	.	TRBJ1-4	TRBV6-5
CASSPPSLIWEQFF	TGTGCCAGCTCACCACCTTCCCTAATATGGGAGCAGTTCTTC	.	.	TRBJ2-1	TRBV18
CASSWGLAGGTGELFF	TGCGCCAGCAGCTGGGGACTAGCGGGAGGAACCGGGGAGCTGTTTTTT	.	TRBD2	TRBJ2-2	TRBV5-1
CASGFGTLGGELFF	TGTGCTAGTGGTTTCGGAACGCTTGGCGGGGAGCTGTTTTTT	.	.	TRBJ2-2	TRBV12-5
CASSPGSGAYEQYF	TGTGCCAGCTCACCCGGGTCCGGGGCCTACGAGCAGTACTTC	.	.	TRBJ2-7	TRBV18
CASSLNRENTEAFF	TGTGCCAGCAGCTTAAATCGGGAGAACACTGAAGCTTTCTTT	.	.	TRBJ1-1	TRBV7-9
CASSVDPTAQETQYF	TGTGCCAGCAGCGTAGACCCGACAGCCCAAGAGACCCAGTACTTC	few	.	TRBJ2-5	TRBV9
CATSIQGENTEAFF	TGTGCCACCAGCATACAAGGGGAAAACACTGAAGCTTTCTTT	.	.	TRBJ1-1	TRBV15
CASSQDMGGNTGELFF	TGCGCCAGCAGCCAAGATATGGGGGGGAACACCGGGGAGCTGTTTTTT	.	.	TRBJ2-2	TRBV4-3
CASTAGVDTQYF	TGTGCCAGCACGGCGGGAGTGGATACGCAGTATTTT	once	TRBD2	TRBJ2-3	TRBV2
CASSSEGTTNYGYTF	TGCGCCAGCAGCTCGGAAGGCACTACTAACTATGGCTACACCTTC	.	.	TRBJ1-2	TRBV5-1